Listed below are T cell receptor beta chains from one sample, sequenced in a study of cytomegalovirus exposure and HLA in healthy donors. The repertoire was sequenced with immunoSEQ multiplex PCR; TCRdb's copy has only in-frame clones and lacks some. This table has some 250,000 clones, about 81% appearing once. Sequences were obtained from PBMCs. These receptors all come from a woman aged 40 to 55 in good health and CMV-seropositive. Each CDR3 is given with its conserved first and last residue. D genes are given only for firm matches. The size of a clone is reported for some rows only, either as once, few or many, or as a class for expanded clones.

j_call | v_call | clone_size | d_call | cdr3_nt | cdr3_aa
TRBJ1-3 | TRBV18 | - | - | TGTGCCAGCTCACCCGGCCTCAGGGGTTCCTCTGGAAACACCATATATTTT | CASSPGLRGSSGNTIYF
TRBJ2-3 | TRBV7-6 | - | TRBD2 | TGTGCCAGCAGCCCGGGACTAGCAGACACAGATACGCAGTATTTT | CASSPGLADTDTQYF
TRBJ2-3 | TRBV7-9 | - | TRBD2 | TGTGCCAGTCCTTCGGCGGGAGGCGGGGCAGATACGCAGTATTTT | CASPSAGGGADTQYF
TRBJ2-1 | TRBV7-9 | - | TRBD1 | TGTGCCAGCAGCGGTAGGACAGGCGACTACAATGAGCAGTTCTTC | CASSGRTGDYNEQFF
TRBJ2-7 | TRBV6-1 | - | - | TGTGCCAGCGTTGGGCCCTTCTACGAGCAGTACTTC | CASVGPFYEQYF
TRBJ2-2 | TRBV9 | - | - | TGTGCCAGCAGCGTAGGGGCGGGGATCACCGGGGAGCTGTTTTTT | CASSVGAGITGELFF
TRBJ2-3 | TRBV5-1 | once | TRBD1 | TGCGCCAGCAACCAGGGGGTTAGCACAGATACGCAGTATTTT | CASNQGVSTDTQYF
TRBJ1-1 | TRBV4-1 | - | - | TGCGCCAGCAGCCAAGAACAGGGATACTCTGAAGCTTTCTTT | CASSQEQGYSEAFF
TRBJ1-2 | TRBV4-3 | - | - | TGCGCCAGCAGCCAAGACTCAGGGGAGAGAGGCTACACCTTC | CASSQDSGERGYTF
TRBJ2-7 | TRBV30 | once | TRBD2 | TGTGCCTGGAGTGTACGGGGGGTGGGGCAGTACTTC | CAWSVRGVGQYF
TRBJ2-7 | TRBV5-6 | - | - | TGTGCCAGCAGCTTGTCAGTCCGCGAGCAGTACTTC | CASSLSVREQYF
TRBJ1-5 | TRBV2 | - | - | TGTGCCAGCGAGTCCCCCGGGCCCCAGCATTTT | CASESPGPQHF
TRBJ1-3 | TRBV29-1 | - | TRBD1 | TGCAGCGTTGGAGACAGGGGCTCTGGAAACACCATATATTTT | CSVGDRGSGNTIYF
TRBJ1-2 | TRBV9 | few | TRBD1 | TGTGCCAGCAGCCAGACGTGGGGACAGGGGGGAGTCCCCTCCGGCTACACCTTC | CASSQTWGQGGVPSGYTF
TRBJ2-7 | TRBV7-2 | - | - | TGTGCCAGCAGCTCAGAACAGGGTTACCAGCAGTACTTC | CASSSEQGYQQYF
TRBJ2-7 | TRBV7-3 | - | TRBD1 | TGTGCCAGCAGCTCAGGACAGGGGAGCGAGCAGTACTTC | CASSSGQGSEQYF
TRBJ2-3 | TRBV7-3 | - | - | TGTGCCAGCAGCTCTGAGCCAGATACGCAGTATTTT | CASSSEPDTQYF